The 5 T cell receptor beta chains reported below all come from one sample, sequenced in a study of T cells after yellow fever vaccination (dated by TCRdb to 2018 to 2020). The sample's treatment or condition label, in plain terms: live attenuated yellow fever vaccine strain. Receptors were amplified or captured by 5' RACE. Sequenced on an Illumina NovaSeq 6000. The raw public data were reprocessed by TCRdb itself: fastp quality trimming at Q25, MiXCR clonotype calling, in-frame beta chains only. Every CDR3 protein is listed once, alongside the most common genes and DNA of its rows. This sample is represented by over 250,000 distinct CDR3 sequences; approximately 4% of them were singletons. Around 25% of the sample comes from the top ten. The sample here was PBMCs, taken 5 days after the yellow fever booster vaccination. Every receptor here comes from a man between 18 and 29 years old who received the YFV17D yellow fever vaccine.

This clonotype occurred many times. This rearrangement joins TRBV7-2 to TRBJ1-1, with 12 nucleotides matching TRBD1. There are 19 residues in the CDR3. Germline loops: CDR1 SGHTA, CDR2 FQGNSA. The J segment lost 3 bases and the V segment lost 4 bases, leaving 15 bases of the junction unmatched. The CDR3 reads CASSSSGTGGNPLYTEAFF. The CDR3 nucleotides read TGTGCCAGCAGCTCGTCCGGGACAGGGGGCAACCCGCTTTACACTGAAGCTTTCTTT.

This clonotype has only a few counts. The chain uses TRBV27 and TRBJ2-2, with TRBD1 identical over 9 bases. Germline V gene lookup returns CDR1 MNHEY and CDR2 SMNVEV (reference sequence). This CDR3 contains 12 residues. Trimming at V came to 9 bases and at J to 8 bases, leaving 4 bases not matched to a gene. The chain's CDR3 is CARGQGLGELFF. Here the CDR3 DNA reads TGTGCCAGAGGACAGGGGTTAGGGGAGCTGTTTTTT.

This clonotype was observed a few times. The chain couples TRBV7-9 to TRBJ1-3; D remains ambiguous. V dropped 1 base and J dropped 0 bases, with 7 bases sitting between them. Per the germline V gene, CDR1 is SEHNR and CDR2 is FQNEAQ (reference sequence). This CDR3 has 15 amino acids. The CDR3 reads CASSLGSNSGNTIYF. In nucleotides, the CDR3 is TGTGCCAGCAGCTTAGGCAGTAACTCTGGAAACACCATATATTTT.

The V call is TRBV4-2, the J call TRBJ1-1; the D is unclear. The CDR3 has 15 residues. Per germline, CDR1 LGHNA and CDR2 YNFKEQ. V lost 1 base to trimming and J lost 6 bases, with 15 bases between them. CDR3 DNA sequence: TGTGCCAGCAGCCAAGCAGTGTATCTCAACTCTGAAGCTTTCTTT. Amino acid sequence: CASSQAVYLNSEAFF.

This clonotype was detected a few times. The rearrangement links TRBV7-2 to TRBJ1-1; a weak D match, TRBD1 (5 bases). V gave up 5 bases and J gave up 3 bases, with 10 bases separating them. Germline CDR1 SGHTA, CDR2 FQGNSA. CDR3 length equals 13 residues. The CDR3 reads CASSPPGYTEAFF. The CDR3 coding sequence is TGTGCCAGCAGCCCGCCAGGGTACACTGAAGCTTTCTTT.